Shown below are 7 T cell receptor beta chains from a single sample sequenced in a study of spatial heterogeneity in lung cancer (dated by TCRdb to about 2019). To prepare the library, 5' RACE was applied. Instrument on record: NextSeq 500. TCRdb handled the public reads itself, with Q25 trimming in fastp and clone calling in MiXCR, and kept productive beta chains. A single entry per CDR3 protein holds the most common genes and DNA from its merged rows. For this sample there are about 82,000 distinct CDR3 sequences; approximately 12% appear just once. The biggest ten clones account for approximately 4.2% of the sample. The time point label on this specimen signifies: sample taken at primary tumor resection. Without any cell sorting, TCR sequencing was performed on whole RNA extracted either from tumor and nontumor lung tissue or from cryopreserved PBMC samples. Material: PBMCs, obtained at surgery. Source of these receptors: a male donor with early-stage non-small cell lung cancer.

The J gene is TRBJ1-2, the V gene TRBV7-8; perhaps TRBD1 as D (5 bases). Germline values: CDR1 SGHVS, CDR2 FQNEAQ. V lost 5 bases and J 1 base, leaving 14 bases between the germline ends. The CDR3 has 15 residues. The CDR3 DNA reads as TGTGCCAGCAGCCACGCTGGGGGGGTTAACTATGGCTACACCTTC. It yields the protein CASSHAGGVNYGYTF.

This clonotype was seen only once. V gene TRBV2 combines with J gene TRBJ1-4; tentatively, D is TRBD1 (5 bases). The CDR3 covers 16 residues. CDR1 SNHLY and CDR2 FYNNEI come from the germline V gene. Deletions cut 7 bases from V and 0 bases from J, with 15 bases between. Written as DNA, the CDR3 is TGTGCCAGCATGCCAGGGACGTCTGCAACTAATGAAAAACTGTTTTTT. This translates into CASMPGTSATNEKLFF.

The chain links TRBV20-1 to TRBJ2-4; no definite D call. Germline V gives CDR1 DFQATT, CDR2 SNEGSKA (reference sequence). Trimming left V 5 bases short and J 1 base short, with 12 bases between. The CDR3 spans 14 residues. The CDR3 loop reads CSAQGPTAKNIQYF. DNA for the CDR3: TGCAGTGCTCAAGGTCCCACTGCCAAAAACATTCAGTACTTC.

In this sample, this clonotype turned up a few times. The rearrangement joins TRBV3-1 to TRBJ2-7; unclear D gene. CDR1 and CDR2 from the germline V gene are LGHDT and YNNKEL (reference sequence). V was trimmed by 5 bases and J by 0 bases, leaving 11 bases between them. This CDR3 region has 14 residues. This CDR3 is CASSYGLISYEQYF. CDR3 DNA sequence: TGTGCCAGCAGCTACGGTCTAATCTCCTACGAGCAGTACTTC.

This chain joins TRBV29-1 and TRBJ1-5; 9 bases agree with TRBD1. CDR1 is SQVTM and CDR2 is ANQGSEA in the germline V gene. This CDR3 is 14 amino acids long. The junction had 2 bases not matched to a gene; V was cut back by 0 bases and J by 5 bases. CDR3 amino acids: CSVEDYRGHQPQHF. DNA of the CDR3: TGCAGCGTTGAAGATTACAGGGGGCATCAGCCCCAGCATTTT.

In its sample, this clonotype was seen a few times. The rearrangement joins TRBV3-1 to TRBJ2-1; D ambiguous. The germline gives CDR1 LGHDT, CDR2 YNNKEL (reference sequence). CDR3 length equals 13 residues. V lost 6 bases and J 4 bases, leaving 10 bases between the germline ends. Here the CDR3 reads CASSPDGYNEQFF. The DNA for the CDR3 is TGTGCCAGCAGTCCGGACGGTTACAATGAGCAGTTCTTC.

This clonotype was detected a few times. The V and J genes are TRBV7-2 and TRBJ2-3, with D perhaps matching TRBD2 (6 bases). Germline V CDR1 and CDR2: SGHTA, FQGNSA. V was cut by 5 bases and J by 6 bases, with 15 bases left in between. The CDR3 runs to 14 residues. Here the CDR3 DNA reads TGTGCCAGCAGCCAGAGGCTAGCGACGGATACGCAGTATTTT. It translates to CASSQRLATDTQYF.